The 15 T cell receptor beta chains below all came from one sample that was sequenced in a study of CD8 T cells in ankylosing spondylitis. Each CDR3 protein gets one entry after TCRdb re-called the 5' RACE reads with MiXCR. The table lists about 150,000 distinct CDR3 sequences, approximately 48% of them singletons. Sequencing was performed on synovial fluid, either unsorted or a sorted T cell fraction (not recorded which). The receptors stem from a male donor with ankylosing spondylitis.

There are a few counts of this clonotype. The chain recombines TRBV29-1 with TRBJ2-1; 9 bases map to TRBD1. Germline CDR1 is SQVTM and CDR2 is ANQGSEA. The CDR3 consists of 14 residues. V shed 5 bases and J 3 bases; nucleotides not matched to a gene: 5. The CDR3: CSVCTGGYYNEQFF. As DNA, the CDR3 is TGCAGCGTTTGTACAGGGGGCTACTACAATGAGCAGTTCTTC.

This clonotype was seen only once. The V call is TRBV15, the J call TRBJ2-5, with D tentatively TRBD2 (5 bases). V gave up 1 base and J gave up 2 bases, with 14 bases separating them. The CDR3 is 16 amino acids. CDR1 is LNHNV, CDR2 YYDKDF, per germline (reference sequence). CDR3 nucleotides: TGTGCCACCAGCAGAGGGAGACGGACTTTACAAGAGACCCAGTACTTC. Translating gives CATSRGRRTLQETQYF.

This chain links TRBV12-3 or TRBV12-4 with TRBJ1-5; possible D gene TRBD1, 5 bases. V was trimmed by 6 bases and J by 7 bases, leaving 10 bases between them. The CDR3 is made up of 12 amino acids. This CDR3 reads CASSGGGQPQHF. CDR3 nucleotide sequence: TGTGCCAGCAGCGGTGGGGGGCAGCCCCAGCATTTT.

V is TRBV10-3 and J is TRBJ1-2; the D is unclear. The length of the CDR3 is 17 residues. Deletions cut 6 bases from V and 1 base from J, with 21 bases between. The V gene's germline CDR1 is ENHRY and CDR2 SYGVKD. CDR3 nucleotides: TGTGCCATCAGGGGAACGTGGCCGCGACCCTTTAACTATGGCTACACCTTC. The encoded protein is CAIRGTWPRPFNYGYTF.

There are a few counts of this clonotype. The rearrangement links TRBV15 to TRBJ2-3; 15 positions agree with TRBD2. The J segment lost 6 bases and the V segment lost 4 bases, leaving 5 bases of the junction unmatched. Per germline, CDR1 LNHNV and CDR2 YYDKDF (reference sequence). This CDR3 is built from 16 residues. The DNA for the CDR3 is TGTGCCACCAGCAATCCGGGACTAGCGGGAGGCGATACGCAGTATTTT. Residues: CATSNPGLAGGDTQYF. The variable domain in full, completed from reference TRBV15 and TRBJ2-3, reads DAMVIQNPRYQVTQFGKPVTLSCSQTLNHNVMYWYQQKSSQAPKLLFHYYDKDFNNEADTPDNFQSRRPNTSFCFLDIRSPGLGDTAMYLCATSNPGLAGGDTQYFGPGTRLTVL.

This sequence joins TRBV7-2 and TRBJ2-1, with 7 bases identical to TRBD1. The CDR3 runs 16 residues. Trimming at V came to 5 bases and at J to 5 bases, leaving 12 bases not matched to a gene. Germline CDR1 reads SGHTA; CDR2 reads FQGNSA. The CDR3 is CASSLRPGQSNNEQFF. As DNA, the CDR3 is TGTGCCAGCAGCCTGAGGCCGGGACAGTCGAACAATGAGCAGTTCTTC.

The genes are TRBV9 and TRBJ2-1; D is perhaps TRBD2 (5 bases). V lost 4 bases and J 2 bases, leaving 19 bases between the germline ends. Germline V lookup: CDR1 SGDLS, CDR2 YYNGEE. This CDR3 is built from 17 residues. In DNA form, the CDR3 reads TGTGCCAGCAGCTCCACCACCCTGCCCGGGGCCTACAATGAGCAGTTCTTC. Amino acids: CASSSTTLPGAYNEQFF. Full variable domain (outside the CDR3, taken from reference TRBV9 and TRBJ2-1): DSGVTQTPKHLITATGQRVTLRCSPRSGDLSVYWYQQSLDQGLQFLIQYYNGEERAKGNILERFSAQQFPDLHSELNLSSLELGDSALYFCASSSTTLPGAYNEQFFGPGTRLTVL.

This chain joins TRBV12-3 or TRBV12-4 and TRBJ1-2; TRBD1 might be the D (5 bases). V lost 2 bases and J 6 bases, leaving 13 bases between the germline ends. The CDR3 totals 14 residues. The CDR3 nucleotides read TGTGCCAGCAGTTTATTCTCGCCGGGGCATGGCTACACCTTC. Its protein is CASSLFSPGHGYTF.

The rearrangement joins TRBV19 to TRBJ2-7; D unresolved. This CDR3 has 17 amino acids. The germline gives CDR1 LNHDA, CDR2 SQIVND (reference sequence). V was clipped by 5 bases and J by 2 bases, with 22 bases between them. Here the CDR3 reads CASSGWTDPTFPYEQYF. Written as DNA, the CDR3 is TGTGCCAGTAGTGGCTGGACGGACCCAACCTTTCCCTACGAGCAGTACTTC.

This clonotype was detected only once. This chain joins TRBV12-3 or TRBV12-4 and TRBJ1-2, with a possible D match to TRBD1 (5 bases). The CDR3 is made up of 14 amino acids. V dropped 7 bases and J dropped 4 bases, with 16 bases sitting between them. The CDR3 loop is CASNDGGFGYGYTF. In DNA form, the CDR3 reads TGTGCCAGCAACGACGGGGGGTTCGGCTATGGCTACACCTTC.

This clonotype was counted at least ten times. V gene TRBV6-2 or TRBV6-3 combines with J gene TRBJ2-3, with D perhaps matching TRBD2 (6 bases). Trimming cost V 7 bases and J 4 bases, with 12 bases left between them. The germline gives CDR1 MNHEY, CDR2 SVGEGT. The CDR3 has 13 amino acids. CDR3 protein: CASTHGGADTQYF. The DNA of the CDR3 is TGTGCCAGCACCCACGGAGGGGCAGATACGCAGTATTTT.

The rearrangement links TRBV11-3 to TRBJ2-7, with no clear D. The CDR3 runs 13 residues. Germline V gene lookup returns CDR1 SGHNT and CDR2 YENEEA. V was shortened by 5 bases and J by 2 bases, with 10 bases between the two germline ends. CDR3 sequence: CASSDPSAYEQYF. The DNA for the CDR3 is TGTGCCAGCAGCGACCCGAGTGCCTACGAGCAGTACTTC. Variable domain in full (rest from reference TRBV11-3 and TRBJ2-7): EAGVVQSPRYKIIEKKQPVAFWCNPISGHNTLYWYLQNLGQGPELLIRYENEEAVDDSQLPKDRFSAERLKGVDSTLKIQPAELGDSAVYLCASSDPSAYEQYFGPGTRLTVT.

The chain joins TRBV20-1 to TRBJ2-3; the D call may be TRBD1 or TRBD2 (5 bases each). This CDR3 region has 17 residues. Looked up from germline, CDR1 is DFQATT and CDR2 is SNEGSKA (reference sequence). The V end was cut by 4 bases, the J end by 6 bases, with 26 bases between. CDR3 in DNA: TGCAGTGCTAATAATCAGGGAATAGGGTTGAGGGAGGATACGCAGTATTTT. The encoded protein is CSANNQGIGLREDTQYF.

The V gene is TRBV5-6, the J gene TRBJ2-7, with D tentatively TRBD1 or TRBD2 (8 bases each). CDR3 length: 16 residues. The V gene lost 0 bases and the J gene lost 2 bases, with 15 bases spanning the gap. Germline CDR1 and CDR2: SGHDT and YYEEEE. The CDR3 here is CASSLAGGTGAYEQYF. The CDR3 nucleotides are TGTGCCAGCAGCTTGGCGGGAGGGACAGGAGCCTACGAGCAGTACTTC.

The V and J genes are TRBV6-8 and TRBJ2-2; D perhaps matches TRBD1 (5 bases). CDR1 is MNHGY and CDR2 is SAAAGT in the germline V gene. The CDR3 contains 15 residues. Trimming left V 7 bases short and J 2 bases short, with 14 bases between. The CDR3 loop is CASTDLQGNTGELFF. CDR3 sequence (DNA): TGTGCCAGCACCGACCTCCAGGGTAACACCGGGGAGCTGTTTTTT.